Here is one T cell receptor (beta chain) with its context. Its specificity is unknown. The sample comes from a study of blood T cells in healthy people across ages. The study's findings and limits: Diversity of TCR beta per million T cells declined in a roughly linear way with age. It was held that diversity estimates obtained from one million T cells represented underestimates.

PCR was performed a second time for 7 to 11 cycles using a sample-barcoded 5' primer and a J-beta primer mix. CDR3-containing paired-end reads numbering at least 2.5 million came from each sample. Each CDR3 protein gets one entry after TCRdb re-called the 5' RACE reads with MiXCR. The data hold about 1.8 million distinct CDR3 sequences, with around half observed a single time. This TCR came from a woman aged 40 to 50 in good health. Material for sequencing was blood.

In DNA form, the CDR3 reads TGTGCCAGCAGCCGTGGCGGACAGGTTGAAAAAGAGCAGTACTTC. Its translation: CASSRGGQVEKEQYF. The chain combines TRBV7-2 with TRBJ2-7; 7 bases are a match to TRBD1. Germline V lookup: CDR1 SGHTA, CDR2 FQGNSA. The CDR3 runs 15 residues. V shed 5 bases, J shed 7 bases, and the junction held 14 bases outside the gene matches.